This T cell receptor beta chain was identified in a study of blood T cell repertoires in COVID-19. The CDR3 is 15 residues long. V was trimmed by 2 bases and J by 6 bases, leaving 11 bases between them. CDR1 and CDR2 (germline): MNHEY, SMNVEV (reference sequence). Profiled with immunoSEQ multiplex PCR; TCRdb holds only in-frame clones, not every one. Of approximately 300,000 clones listed, roughly nine tenths are singletons. Participants were aged about 18 to 90 years, lived in about two dozen US areas, and enrolled virtually. The gene calls are TRBV27 and TRBJ1-6, with D perhaps matching TRBD1 (6 bases). The sequence was obtained from a woman in her twenties or thirties who had recovered from COVID-19. Sequencing was done on a sample of PBMCs or T cells enriched from blood (not recorded which). CDR3 sequence (DNA): TGTGCCAGCAGTTTACATCGGGGGGCTAATTCACCCCTCCACTTT. This translates into CASSLHRGANSPLHF.